This T cell receptor (beta chain) was sequenced during a study of monozygotic twins with inflammatory bowel disease. Study-level points and caveats: Twins with IBD had fewer clonotypes in common with others than healthy twins, particularly during disease activity. Healthy co-twins had higher TCRbeta inverse Simpson diversity than their IBD twins.

Blood samples of around 2.5 ml were drawn from every donor. Remarks on this clonotype: What it binds is unknown.

There are 15 residues in the CDR3. Germline V gene data show CDR1 as SGHVS and CDR2 as FQNEAQ. Reanalyzing the 5' RACE reads, TCRdb keeps one entry per CDR3 protein, without DNA. This sample's table has roughly 150,000 distinct CDR3 sequences. The sequence came from a human donor with ulcerative colitis or Crohn's disease, or a healthy co-twin of an affected twin (not recorded which). Sequenced input: blood. The V gene is TRBV7-8, the J gene TRBJ1-5. The CDR3 protein is CASSLDSLEDQPQHF.